One and the same sample provided the 8 T cell receptor beta chains below, sequenced in a study of T cell responses to AZD1222 COVID-19 vaccine. This table comes from immunoSEQ multiplex PCR, and its TCRdb copy is limited to in-frame clones, with some not included. There are over 85,000 clones in the sample; roughly 83% occur only once, and approximately 15% lies in the top ten. Material: peripheral blood, obtained 28 days after the second AZD1222 dose. The source of these receptors is an adult who received the AZD1222 COVID-19 vaccine.

This clone was observed once. The chain is built from TRBV28 and TRBJ1-1; 8 bases map to TRBD1. The V gene's germline CDR1 is MDHEN and CDR2 SYDVKM. This CDR3 spans 15 amino acids. After removal of 5 bases from V and 8 bases from J, the junction contained 13 bases not matched to a gene. CDR3 region: CASSGQGINGQEAFF. CDR3 nucleotide sequence: TGTGCCAGCAGTGGACAGGGAATTAACGGGCAGGAAGCTTTCTTT.

The gene calls are TRBV3-1 (or the pseudogene TRBV3-2) and TRBJ1-5; D unresolved. Germline-derived CDR1 and CDR2 are LGHDT and YNNKEL (reference sequence). The CDR3 runs to 16 residues. Trimming shortened V by 1 base and J by 3 bases, and 13 bases separated the two germline ends. This CDR3 is CASSQGGLADNQPQHF. CDR3 in DNA: TGTGCCAGCAGCCAAGGAGGTCTAGCTGACAATCAGCCCCAGCATTTT.

The chain combines TRBV4-1 with TRBJ1-1; D perhaps matches TRBD1 (6 bases). This CDR3 has 15 amino acids. Deletions cut 6 bases from V and 3 bases from J, with 17 bases between. The germline gives CDR1 MGHRA, CDR2 YSYEKL. CDR3: CASRNREGEDTEAFF. CDR3 nucleotides: TGCGCCAGCAGAAACAGAGAGGGGGAGGACACTGAAGCTTTCTTT.

In this sample, this clone turned up a few times. V and J are TRBV18 and TRBJ2-1, with 15 bases fitting TRBD2. Germline V gene sequence: CDR1 KGHSH, CDR2 LQKENI. V lost 3 bases, J lost 7 bases, and 1 base stayed unmatched. The CDR3 spans 15 residues. As DNA, the CDR3 is TGTGCCAGCTCACCCGGACTAGCGGGAGGGAATGAGCAGTTCTTC. The encoded protein is CASSPGLAGGNEQFF.

This chain uses TRBV6-5 with TRBJ2-2; D is unresolved. Germline lookup yields CDR1 MNHEY and CDR2 SVGAGI. This CDR3 comprises 13 residues. V lost 7 bases and J lost 2, with 8 bases in between. As DNA, the CDR3 is TGTGCCAGCAAGGTCGGAAACACCGGGGAGCTGTTTTTT. This gives the protein CASKVGNTGELFF.

This chain joins TRBV7-2 and TRBJ2-2; D gene uncertain. Trimming removed 5 bases at V and 6 bases at J, with 16 bases between. This CDR3 comprises 15 residues. The germline gives CDR1 SGHTA, CDR2 FQGNSA. The CDR3 here is CASSPPPLASGELFF. For the CDR3, the DNA is TGTGCCAGCAGCCCCCCCCCTTTGGCCTCCGGGGAGCTGTTTTTT.

This clone occurred once. This chain uses TRBV9 with TRBJ1-5, with no clear D. Trimming pared 2 bases from V and 3 bases from J, leaving 6 bases between. CDR3 length equals 13 residues. Germline V gives CDR1 SGDLS, CDR2 YYNGEE. The CDR3 DNA is TGTGCCAGCAGCGTCGGAACCAATCAGCCCCAGCATTTT. Its protein is CASSVGTNQPQHF.

The J gene is TRBJ2-3, the V gene TRBV29-1, with D tentatively TRBD2 (7 bases). CDR1 is SQVTM and CDR2 is ANQGSEA in the germline V gene. V lost 6 bases and J 3 bases, leaving 10 bases between the germline ends. This CDR3 is 12 amino acids long. CDR3 coding DNA: TGCAGCGTGGGGGGGGCTACAGATACGCAGTATTTT. This encodes CSVGGATDTQYF.